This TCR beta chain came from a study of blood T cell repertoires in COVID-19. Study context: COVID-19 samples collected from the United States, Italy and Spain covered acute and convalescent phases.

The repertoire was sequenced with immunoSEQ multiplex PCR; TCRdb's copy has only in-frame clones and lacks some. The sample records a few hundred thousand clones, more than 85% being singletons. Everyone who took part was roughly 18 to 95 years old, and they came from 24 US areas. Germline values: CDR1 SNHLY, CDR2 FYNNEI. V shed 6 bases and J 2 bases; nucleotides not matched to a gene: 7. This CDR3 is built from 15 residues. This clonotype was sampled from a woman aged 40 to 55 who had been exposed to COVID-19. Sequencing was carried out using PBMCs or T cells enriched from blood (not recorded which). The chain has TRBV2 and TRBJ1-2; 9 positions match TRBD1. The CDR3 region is CASSVDRGVNYGYTF. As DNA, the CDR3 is TGTGCCAGCAGCGTAGACAGGGGGGTGAACTATGGCTACACCTTC.